Each of the 9 T cell receptor beta chains below was sequenced from the same sample in a study of human T cells and chemical hapten exposure. Each CDR3 protein is one row after TCRdb ran MiXCR on the RACE reads. This table holds about 84,000 distinct CDR3 sequences, 8.5% to 12% found once. Time point in this sample: patch test 2, 6 weeks after DPC sensitization. Specified treatment: therapeutic diphenylcyclopropenone sensitization with weekly scalp DPC. The material was whole blood, obtained in connection with sensitization to the hapten diphenylcyclopropenone (DPC). Every receptor here comes from a woman between 45 and 65 years old with alopecia areata. Some clones in this sample may be carry-over from other donors' samples.

This clonotype was observed a few times. This chain uses TRBV4-1 with TRBJ2-3, with D uncertain. CDR3 size: 19 residues. Trimming took off 4 bases at V and 4 bases at J, with 27 bases between the two ends. CDR1 MGHRA and CDR2 YSYEKL come from the germline V gene. The CDR3 DNA sequence: TGCGCCAGCAGCCTCACGACCTCTGTAGTTACCTCTTACGCAGATACGCAGTATTTT. Translated: CASSLTTSVVTSYADTQYF.

There are many counts of this clonotype. The chain has TRBV5-5 and TRBJ1-3, with D unresolved. Germline lookup yields CDR1 SGHKS and CDR2 YYEKEE (reference sequence). Trimming pared 6 bases from V and 0 bases from J, leaving 16 bases between. The CDR3 spans 16 residues. CDR3 residues: CASKGGGPNSGNTIYF. As DNA, the CDR3 is TGTGCCAGCAAGGGCGGCGGCCCCAACTCTGGAAACACCATATATTTT.

This clonotype was detected ten times or more. The chain employs TRBV28 and TRBJ1-1; D may be TRBD1 (5 bases). CDR1 and CDR2 (germline): MDHEN, SYDVKM. The V and J ends lost 5 bases and 5 bases respectively, with 27 bases between them. This CDR3 spans 18 amino acids. CDR3 residues: CASSLRRGVGYGSTEAFF. The CDR3 DNA reads as TGTGCCAGCAGTCTCCGTCGGGGGGTCGGTTACGGGAGTACTGAAGCTTTCTTT.

This chain joins TRBV5-4 and TRBJ2-1; 7 bases map to TRBD1. The CDR3 runs 15 residues. The ends lost 4 bases at V and 3 bases at J; junction bases unmatched: 7. In germline, CDR1 is SGHNT, CDR2 YYREEE (reference sequence). CDR3 amino acids: CASSIPGTDYNEQFF. The CDR3 DNA follows: TGTGCCAGCAGCATTCCCGGGACAGACTACAATGAGCAGTTCTTC.

This clonotype was seen a few times. The rearrangement uses TRBV7-6 and TRBJ1-1; the D gene is possibly TRBD1 (6 bases). Germline values: CDR1 SGHVS, CDR2 FNYEAQ. The V end lost 1 base, the J end lost 1 base, and 19 bases lay between the germline ends. CDR3 length: 18 amino acids. The CDR3 region is CASSLESITGSRNTEAFF. The CDR3 nucleotides read TGTGCCAGCAGCTTAGAGTCTATAACAGGGTCGAGGAACACTGAAGCTTTCTTT.

This clonotype has more than one count but fewer than ten. DNA for the CDR3: TGTGCCAGCAGACCGGACAGGGGAGAAAAGCAGCCCCAGCATTTT. Its protein is CASRPDRGEKQPQHF. The rearrangement uses TRBV12-3 or TRBV12-4 and TRBJ1-5, with 9 bases that match TRBD1. The CDR3 length is 15 residues. V lost 6 bases to trimming and J lost 7 bases; unmatched junction nucleotides: 10.

The chain uses TRBV7-6 and TRBJ2-7; D assignment may be TRBD1 or TRBD2 (5 bases each). Germline-derived CDR1 and CDR2 are SGHVS and FNYEAQ. The CDR3 sequence is 13 residues long. Trimming removed 1 base at V and 6 bases at J, with 10 bases between. The CDR3 nucleotides are TGTGCCAGCAGCTTAGGGGACGCTGCCGAGCAGTACTTC. Amino acids: CASSLGDAAEQYF.

This clonotype turned up a few times. This rearrangement joins TRBV7-2 to TRBJ2-1; TRBD2 agrees at 12 bases. CDR1 is SGHTA and CDR2 is FQGNSA in the germline V gene. The CDR3 is 17 amino acids. V gave up 5 bases and J gave up 2 bases; unmatched junction bases: 7. CDR3 loop: CASSPGRTSGTYNEQFF. CDR3 nucleotides: TGTGCCAGCAGCCCGGGCCGGACTAGCGGGACCTACAATGAGCAGTTCTTC.

This clonotype came up a few times. The rearrangement links TRBV9 to TRBJ1-2; D is unresolved. With 4 bases removed from V and 2 bases from J, the gap between germline ends came to 12 bases. The CDR3 is 14 amino acids. Germline-derived CDR1 and CDR2 are SGDLS and YYNGEE. The CDR3: CASSPDPSNYGYTF. CDR3 DNA: TGTGCCAGCAGCCCAGATCCATCGAACTATGGCTACACCTTC.